This T cell receptor beta chain was captured by sequencing in a study of shared clonotypes between healthy human individuals. The table came from immunoSEQ multiplex PCR; TCRdb's copy has only in-frame clones and leaves some out. The sample has approximately 2.5 million clones; around nine tenths are singletons. Germline V CDR1 and CDR2: SGHTA, FQGNSA. The V segment lost 2 bases and the J segment 2 bases; nucleotides outside the gene matches: 11. This CDR3 is built from 17 residues. The sequence was collected from a man aged 18 to 29 in good health. The rearrangement links TRBV7-2 to TRBJ1-1; 7 bases align to TRBD1. The sample consisted of naive CD4+ T cells sorted from blood. The sample's subset: CD45RA+ positively selected. As DNA, the CDR3 is TGTGCCAGCAGCTTATTTATAGGGGGCCTAACAAACACTGAAGCTTTCTTT. Translating it yields CASSLFIGGLTNTEAFF.